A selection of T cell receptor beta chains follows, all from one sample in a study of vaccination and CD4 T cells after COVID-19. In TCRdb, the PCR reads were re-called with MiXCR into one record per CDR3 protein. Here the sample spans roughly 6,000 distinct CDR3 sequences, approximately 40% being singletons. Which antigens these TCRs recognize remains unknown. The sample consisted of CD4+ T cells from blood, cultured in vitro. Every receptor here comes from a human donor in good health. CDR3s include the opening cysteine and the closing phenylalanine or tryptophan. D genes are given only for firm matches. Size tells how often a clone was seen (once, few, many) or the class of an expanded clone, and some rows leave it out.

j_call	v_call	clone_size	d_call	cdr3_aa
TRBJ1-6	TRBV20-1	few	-	CSARLTGSHVNSPLHF
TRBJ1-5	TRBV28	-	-	CASSPLDLYSNQPQHF
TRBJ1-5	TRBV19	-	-	CASSIWGYGLNQPQHF
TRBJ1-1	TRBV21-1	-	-	CASSYRNTEAFF
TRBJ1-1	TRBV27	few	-	CASSFFGTGRTEAFF
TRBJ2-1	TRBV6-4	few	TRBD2	CASSDRGGDTNEQFF
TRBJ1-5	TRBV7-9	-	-	CASSFGDQPQHF
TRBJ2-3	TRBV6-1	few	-	CASSTGMGLTSTDTQYF
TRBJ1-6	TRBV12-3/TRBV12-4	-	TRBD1	CASMPTGTNSPLHF
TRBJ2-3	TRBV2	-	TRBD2	CASSARTSGGGTQYF
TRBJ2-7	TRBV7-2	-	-	CASSLLLVGGYEQYF
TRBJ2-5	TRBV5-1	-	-	CASSFQETQYF